The 16 T cell receptor beta chains reported below all come from one sample, sequenced in a study of cytomegalovirus exposure and HLA in healthy donors. Primers: 60 Vbeta forward and 13 Jbeta reverse. Profiled with immunoSEQ multiplex PCR; TCRdb holds only in-frame clones, not every one. The sample has over 150,000 clones; 82% are singletons. The sequenced sample was PBMCs. The receptors were sampled from a man aged 50 to 60 in good health and CMV-seropositive.

The DNA for the CDR3 is TGTGCCAGCCGGGACTCTATGTACCAAGAGACCCAGTACTTC. It is translated as CASRDSMYQETQYF. The rearrangement uses TRBV6-5 and TRBJ2-5, with TRBD2 as a possible D gene (6 bases). From germline, CDR1 is MNHEY and CDR2 SVGAGI. With 8 bases removed from V and 0 bases from J, the gap between germline ends came to 13 bases. The CDR3 has 14 residues.

V usage is TRBV29-1 and J usage is TRBJ1-1, with a possible D match to TRBD1 (6 bases). The CDR3 is made up of 13 amino acids. The V end lost 4 bases, the J end lost 1 base, and 10 bases lay between the germline ends. From germline, CDR1 is SQVTM and CDR2 ANQGSEA. CDR3 loop: CSVVSQGNTEAFF. The CDR3 coding sequence is TGCAGCGTTGTATCACAGGGGAACACTGAAGCTTTCTTT.

The rearrangement joins TRBV10-3 to TRBJ1-4; 9 positions match TRBD1. The CDR3 has 14 amino acids. CDR1 and CDR2 (germline): ENHRY, SYGVKD. With V trimmed by 6 bases and J by 8 bases, 7 bases remained unmatched. Written as DNA, the CDR3 is TGTGCCATCAGCCCGGGACAGGGTGGGGAAAAACTGTTTTTT. Translating it yields CAISPGQGGEKLFF.

The V call is TRBV7-2, the J call TRBJ2-2; TRBD1 agrees at 7 bases. CDR3 length equals 16 residues. Looked up from germline, CDR1 is SGHTA and CDR2 is FQGNSA. The V and J ends lost 4 bases and 2 bases, in that order; junction bases with no gene match: 7. CDR3 sequence: CASSSQGTTNTGELFF. In DNA, the CDR3 is TGTGCCAGCAGCTCACAGGGGACCACAAACACCGGGGAGCTGTTTTTT.

The chain joins TRBV14 to TRBJ2-2; D uncertain. The germline gives CDR1 SGHDN, CDR2 FVKESK. V dropped 6 bases and J dropped 6 bases, with 14 bases sitting between them. The CDR3 is 14 residues long. CDR3 coding DNA: TGTGCCAGCAGTGCTACAGAAGAGCCCGGGGAGCTGTTTTTT. Amino acids: CASSATEEPGELFF. Full variable domain (remainder filled in from reference TRBV14 and TRBJ2-2): EAGVTQFPSHSVIEKGQTVTLRCDPISGHDNLYWYRRVMGKEIKFLLHFVKESKQDESGMPNNRFLAERTGGTYSTLKVQPAELEDSGVYFCASSATEEPGELFFGEGSRLTVL.

This chain joins TRBV5-6 and TRBJ2-3; 11 positions match TRBD2. The germline V gene encodes CDR1 SGHDT and CDR2 YYEEEE. V was pared by 4 bases and J by 3 bases, with 4 bases of the junction left unmatched. The length of the CDR3 is 15 residues. Written as DNA, the CDR3 is TGTGCCAGCAGCCCGTCTAGCGGGGGGACAGATACGCAGTATTTT. This sequence encodes CASSPSSGGTDTQYF.

The chain uses TRBV5-8 and TRBJ2-7; D perhaps matches TRBD2 (5 bases). This CDR3 has 12 amino acids. The V and J ends lost 7 bases and 2 bases respectively, with 10 bases between them. Germline loops: CDR1 SGHTS, CDR2 YDEGEE. DNA of the CDR3: TGTGCCAGCTACGGGATACCCTACGAGCAGTACTTC. Translated: CASYGIPYEQYF.

The chain employs TRBV2 and TRBJ1-5; the D gene is possibly TRBD1 (6 bases). Deletions cut 5 bases from V and 0 bases from J, with 20 bases between. The CDR3 covers 18 residues. Germline loops: CDR1 SNHLY, CDR2 FYNNEI. The CDR3 DNA follows: TGTGCCAGCAGTCTACGGGGGGCGGGCCTCGATAGCAATCAGCCCCAGCATTTT. Translating it yields CASSLRGAGLDSNQPQHF.

The chain links TRBV7-9 to TRBJ1-1; D gene ambiguous. This CDR3 contains 14 residues. Germline assignment: CDR1 SEHNR and CDR2 FQNEAQ (reference sequence). Trimming stripped 6 bases from V and 1 base from J, with 12 bases between. DNA of the CDR3: TGTGCCAGCAGGACCTTGGGAGCGAACACTGAAGCTTTCTTT. This encodes CASRTLGANTEAFF.

V gene TRBV7-2 combines with J gene TRBJ2-2, with TRBD1 matching 10 bases. The CDR3 is 15 amino acids. Germline-derived CDR1 and CDR2 are SGHTA and FQGNSA. J gave up 5 bases and V 5 bases, and 5 bases lay outside the gene matches. The CDR3 nucleotides read TGTGCCAGCAGCCTAAGACAGGGGGCAACCGGGGAGCTGTTTTTT. It translates to CASSLRQGATGELFF.

The gene calls are TRBV5-1 and TRBJ1-5; TRBD1 agrees at 10 bases. The CDR3 spans 15 residues. V trimming: 4 bases; J trimming: 5 bases; junction bases outside the gene matches: 6. The germline V gene has CDR1 SGHRS and CDR2 YFSETQ. The CDR3 region has the DNA TGCGCCAGCAGCCTGGGGACAGGGGATCATCAGCCCCAGCATTTT. The encoded protein is CASSLGTGDHQPQHF.

CDR3: CATPDGSNYGYTF. In DNA, the CDR3 is TGTGCCACCCCAGATGGTTCTAACTATGGCTACACCTTC. The chain couples TRBV28 to TRBJ1-2; D is uncertain. With 10 bases removed from V and 0 bases from J, the gap between germline ends came to 12 bases. Germline loops: CDR1 MDHEN, CDR2 SYDVKM. There are 13 residues in the CDR3.

J is TRBJ2-5 and V is TRBV4-1, with D perhaps matching TRBD1 (6 bases). The CDR3 spans 19 residues. Per germline, CDR1 MGHRA and CDR2 YSYEKL. Trimming shortened V by 6 bases and J by 7 bases, and 33 bases separated the two germline ends. The chain's CDR3 is CASSPPFWTADRMRPTQYF. DNA of the CDR3: TGCGCCAGCAGTCCCCCCTTCTGGACAGCGGACCGTATGCGACCGACCCAGTACTTC.

CDR3 in amino acids: CASGLGHTTNSPLHF. The CDR3 DNA is TGTGCCAGCGGGCTGGGACATACAACTAATTCACCCCTCCACTTT. J is TRBJ1-6 and V is TRBV7-2; D is possibly TRBD1 (6 bases). CDR3 size: 15 residues. Per the germline V gene, CDR1 is SGHTA and CDR2 is FQGNSA. The germline V and J ends were trimmed by 8 bases and 6 bases, with 17 bases remaining between them.

CDR3 in DNA: TGCGCCAGCGCCCCAGAACAGGGCTACGGGACAGATACGCAGTATTTT. The encoded protein is CASAPEQGYGTDTQYF. The rearrangement joins TRBV5-1 to TRBJ2-3, with a weak D call TRBD1 (6 bases). Germline V gene data show CDR1 as SGHRS and CDR2 as YFSETQ. Between the trimmed V and J ends, which lost 7 bases and 3 bases, there was a span of 21 bases. The CDR3 is 16 amino acids.

This rearrangement joins TRBV28 to TRBJ2-7, with D possibly matching TRBD2 (7 bases). The germline V gene has CDR1 MDHEN and CDR2 SYDVKM. The CDR3 loop spans 14 amino acids. The V end lost 5 bases, the J end lost 0 bases, and 11 bases lay between the germline ends. The CDR3 sequence: CASSEGGGSYEQYF. In DNA, the CDR3 is TGTGCCAGCAGTGAGGGGGGGGGCTCCTACGAGCAGTACTTC.